Listed below are T cell receptor beta chains from one sample, sequenced in a study of T cell responses to AZD1222 COVID-19 vaccine. Sequencing was performed with immunoSEQ multiplex PCR; in TCRdb, only in-frame clones are kept and a portion is missing. Among around 60,000 clones, around 90% were seen once, and the ten largest hold around 4.9%. The sample here was peripheral blood, taken on day 0 of AZD1222 vaccination. The receptors derive from an adult in good health. Each CDR3 is given with its conserved first and last residue. D genes are given only for firm matches. Size is omitted from some rows. Given values are once, few, many or a class for expanded clones.

D gene | J gene | clone size | V gene | CDR3 protein | CDR3 DNA
TRBD1 | TRBJ1-6 | once | TRBV30 | CARQGGFNNSPLHF | TGTGCCAGACAGGGCGGCTTTAATAATTCACCCCTCCACTTT
. | TRBJ1-4 | . | TRBV30 | CAWSLISTNEKLFF | TGTGCCTGGAGTCTCATTTCGACTAATGAAAAACTGTTTTTT
TRBD2 | TRBJ2-2 | . | TRBV7-9 | CASSLGTGTTRIRELFF | TGTGCCAGCAGCTTGGGGACCGGGACTACTCGAATTCGGGAGCTGTTTTTT
. | TRBJ1-6 | . | TRBV2 | CASSEAGRGGSPLHF | TGTGCCAGCAGTGAAGCGGGCAGGGGAGGTTCACCCCTCCACTTT
. | TRBJ1-5 | . | TRBV11-2 | CASSLGPVQPQHF | TGTGCCAGCAGCTTAGGGCCCGTTCAGCCCCAGCATTTT
. | TRBJ1-2 | once | TRBV5-4 | CASSQDSYGYTF | TGTGCCAGCAGCCAGGACAGCTATGGCTACACCTTC
. | TRBJ1-1 | . | TRBV16 | CASSQSYIMNTEAFF | TGTGCCAGCAGCCAATCGTACATAATGAACACTGAAGCTTTCTTT
TRBD2 | TRBJ2-3 | . | TRBV6-5 | CASTTSPNGKQYF | TGTGCCAGCACGACTAGCCCTAACGGGAAGCAGTATTTT
. | TRBJ1-1 | . | TRBV4-1 | CASSQPGSLMNTEAFF | TGCGCCAGCAGCCAGCCGGGCAGCCTAATGAACACTGAAGCTTTCTTT
TRBD1 | TRBJ1-5 | . | TRBV6-5 | CASRGQGGQPQHF | TGTGCCAGCAGGGGGCAGGGGGGTCAGCCCCAGCATTTT
TRBD2 | TRBJ2-3 | . | TRBV6-5 | CASSYSPSGGDTQYF | TGTGCCAGCAGTTACTCTCCTAGCGGGGGAGATACGCAGTATTTT
. | TRBJ1-3 | . | TRBV6-1 | CASSEAGHSSGNTIYF | TGTGCCAGCAGTGAAGCGGGACATAGCTCTGGAAACACCATATATTTT
TRBD2 | TRBJ2-1 | . | TRBV5-6 | CASSLLAGANYNEQFF | TGTGCCAGCAGCCTATTAGCGGGGGCTAACTACAATGAGCAGTTCTTC
TRBD1 | TRBJ2-3 | . | TRBV3-1/TRBV3-2 | CASSLGQGARFSDTQYF | TGTGCCAGCAGCCTCGGACAGGGGGCGCGTTTTTCAGATACGCAGTATTTT
. | TRBJ1-5 | . | TRBV6-1 | CASSETRVSNQPQHF | TGTGCCAGCAGTGAAACCAGGGTGAGCAATCAGCCCCAGCATTTT
. | TRBJ1-3 | . | TRBV9 | CASSPERGLGNTIYF | TGTGCCAGCAGCCCGGAGAGAGGGCTTGGAAACACCATATATTTT
. | TRBJ1-2 | . | TRBV7-2 | CASSPRTAGLGYTF | TGTGCCAGCAGCCCCCGTACGGCCGGTCTGGGCTACACCTTC
. | TRBJ1-4 | once | TRBV2 | CASDTGVRDEKLFF | TGTGCCAGCGACACCGGGGTCAGAGATGAAAAACTGTTTTTT
. | TRBJ2-7 | . | TRBV7-2 | CASSFSQYEQYF | TGTGCCAGCAGCTTCTCACAGTACGAGCAGTACTTC
. | TRBJ1-5 | . | TRBV18 | CASSVDNNQPQHF | TGTGCCAGCTCAGTCGACAATAATCAGCCCCAGCATTTT
. | TRBJ1-2 | . | TRBV4-1 | CASSPDPLANYGYTF | TGCGCCAGCAGCCCGGACCCCCTCGCTAACTATGGCTACACCTTC
TRBD1 | TRBJ2-6 | . | TRBV2 | CASRDRGTGANVLTF | TGTGCCAGCAGGGACAGGGGGACTGGGGCCAACGTCCTGACTTTC
. | TRBJ2-1 | . | TRBV7-3 | CASSLQGNEQFF | TGTGCCAGCAGCTTACAGGGCAATGAGCAGTTCTTC
. | TRBJ2-1 | . | TRBV3-1/TRBV3-2 | CASSLSQGNEQFF | TGTGCCAGCAGCCTTTCACAGGGCAATGAGCAGTTCTTC
. | TRBJ1-3 | . | TRBV18 | CASQMGSGNTIYF | TGTGCCAGCCAGATGGGATCTGGAAACACCATATATTTT
. | TRBJ2-5 | . | TRBV30 | CAWSVGDQETQYF | TGTGCCTGGAGTGTAGGAGACCAAGAGACCCAGTACTTC
TRBD1 | TRBJ2-7 | . | TRBV18 | CASSPGQGVRYEQYF | TGTGCCAGCTCACCCGGACAGGGGGTTAGGTACGAGCAGTACTTC
. | TRBJ1-1 | medium-sized | TRBV3-1/TRBV3-2 | CASSQDSALTEAFF | TGTGCCAGCAGCCAAGATTCCGCTTTAACTGAAGCTTTCTTT
TRBD1 | TRBJ2-1 | . | TRBV5-4 | CASSLESGGYNEQFF | TGTGCCAGCAGCTTGGAGTCAGGGGGCTACAATGAGCAGTTCTTC
. | TRBJ1-5 | . | TRBV6-5 | CASSPQRSNQPQHF | TGTGCCAGCAGTCCTCAACGTAGCAATCAGCCCCAGCATTTT
. | TRBJ1-2 | . | TRBV11-1 | CATQTDPVRGGYTF | TGTGCCACGCAGACAGATCCGGTCCGAGGCGGCTACACCTTC
TRBD1 | TRBJ2-3 | . | TRBV4-1 | CASSPTNRGRADTQYF | TGCGCCAGCAGCCCCACCAACAGGGGCCGGGCAGATACGCAGTATTTT
. | TRBJ1-2 | . | TRBV11-2 | CASSPGRGLDGYTF | TGTGCCAGCAGCCCCGGTCGGGGGCTGGATGGCTACACCTTC
TRBD1 | TRBJ2-7 | few | TRBV7-2 | CASSAYRGEYEQYF | TGTGCCAGCAGCGCTTACAGGGGAGAGTACGAGCAGTACTTC
TRBD1 | TRBJ2-6 | . | TRBV30 | CAWRHDRAGANVLTF | TGTGCCTGGAGGCACGACAGGGCCGGGGCCAACGTCCTGACTTTC
. | TRBJ1-1 | . | TRBV10-1 | CASSDSRTEAFF | TGCGCCAGCAGTGACAGTCGCACTGAAGCTTTCTTT
. | TRBJ1-5 | . | TRBV30 | CAWSMGPAPQWPQHF | TGTGCCTGGTCGATGGGGCCCGCCCCGCAATGGCCCCAGCATTTT
. | TRBJ1-6 | few | TRBV30 | CAWSISYNSPLHF | TGTGCCTGGAGTATCTCCTATAATTCACCCCTCCACTTT
. | TRBJ1-1 | . | TRBV29-1 | CSVADTPNTEAFF | TGCAGCGTTGCTGACACCCCGAACACTGAAGCTTTCTTT
. | TRBJ1-2 | . | TRBV2 | CASSFLTADYGYTF | TGTGCCAGCAGTTTTTTGACAGCTGACTATGGCTACACCTTC
. | TRBJ1-4 | . | TRBV5-1 | CASMGPFDEKLFF | TGCGCCAGCATGGGACCGTTCGATGAAAAACTGTTTTTT